The present T cell receptor (beta chain) was sequenced within a study of metastatic and nonmetastatic thyroid tumors. TCRdb re-analyzed the PCR reads through MiXCR. The sample has approximately 6,900 clones, 27% seen once. Every patient underwent thyroid surgery untreated. From germline, CDR1 is DFQATT and CDR2 SNEGSKA (reference sequence). With 2 bases removed from V and 7 bases from J, the gap between germline ends came to 15 bases. The CDR3 consists of 14 residues. The sample was adjacent normal tissue. The origin of this receptor is a male donor with papillary thyroid cancer or a benign thyroid nodule (not recorded which). Some clones in this sample may be carry-over from other donors' samples. J is TRBJ2-1 and V is TRBV20-1; either TRBD1 or TRBD2 may supply D (5 bases each). The CDR3 DNA follows: TGCAGTGCTAGATCCGGGCGAGGGGTAAATGAGCAGTTCTTC. Encoded protein: CSARSGRGVNEQFF.